Sequencing of this T cell receptor (beta chain) was carried out in a study of T-cell memory formation after mild COVID-19 (dated by TCRdb to about 2021). Turning to the overall study: Most TCR sequence clusters were specific to one of the two donors. In a couple of donors, T-cell clones that expanded and contracted after mild COVID-19 were tracked by sequencing TCRalpha and TCRbeta repertoires over time. Two young, previously healthy adult volunteers made up the cohort, one male and one female. General findings and caveats noted by the study authors: The second-wave clones that peaked on day 37 were not confirmed to be SARS-CoV-2 specific. The study included only a couple of mild cases, and larger cohorts that include severe cases with pre-infection samples were judged to be necessary. Contracting CD4+ clones turned up mainly in the CM and EM memory subsets, whereas EMRA was where CD8+ clones were enriched. Balanced CD4/CD8 phenotypes were observed for clones contracting from day 15 to 85, whereas a bias towards CD4+ was observed for a second wave of clones expanding from day 15 to 37. The detection of some responding clones in pre-infection memory suggests that pre-existing cross-reactive memory T cells joined the SARS-CoV-2 response.

Via the germline V gene (reference sequence), CDR1 is SEHNR and CDR2 FQNEAQ. Measured from the cysteine to the phenylalanine, the CDR3 is 19 residues long. The kept DNA is CDR3 alone, 57 bases in frame from the first base. Trimmed from V: 5 bases; trimmed from J: 0 bases; junction bases lacking a gene match: 16. This clonotype was found a few times. Its antigen specificity is not known. No base quality information exists; no much larger clone differs at one position. The sequencer listed for this sample is Illumina NovaSeq 6000. cDNA libraries for TCRalpha and TCRbeta were prepared by 5'RACE using constant-segment primers, with sample barcodes and unique molecular identifiers added. Trizol reagent was used to extract RNA from every sample. Amplification of the libraries took two PCR steps, and the second step added a second sample barcode plus Illumina TruSeq adapters. Sequencing of libraries was performed on an Illumina NovaSeq with 2 x 150 bp paired-end reads. The original pipeline was this. Demultiplexing of reads and collapsing into UMI-guided consensus sequences were performed with migec v1.2.7. Using mixcr v2.1.11, the UMI consensuses were aligned to TRA and TRB V and J templates and assembled into clonotypes. A clonotype was counted as expanded or contracted only when both edgeR and NoisET called the clonotype significant, with the noise models trained on biological replicates. For edgeR calls, the cutoffs were a false discovery rate-adjusted p below 0.01 and a log2 fold-change threshold of 1. PCA with hierarchical clustering of max-normalized trajectories of the 1000 most abundant clonotypes was used as exploratory dynamics analysis. The CD4 or CD8 phenotype of responding clones was assigned using the separately sequenced CD4+ and CD8+ repertoires. The raw public data were reprocessed by TCRdb itself: fastp quality trimming at Q25, MiXCR clonotype calling, in-frame beta chains only. When rows share a CDR3 protein, they turn into one entry using the most common DNA and genes. TCRdb's processing, not the authors' own work, is the source of the V and J calls. The sample contains 150,000 or so distinct CDR3 sequences, around 27% of them found a single time. 24% of the sample lies in the top ten.

Ficoll-Paque density gradient centrifugation was used to isolate PBMCs. This sequence was found in an adult woman who had mild COVID-19 (a few samples of this study predate the infection). The sample titles of this study are shuffled in the database, so cell type and time point are left out; the donor was told from shared clones. The sample was PBMCs or a T cell subset sorted from them (not recorded which). The sequence links TRBV7-9 to TRBJ2-5; TRBD1 matches 9 bases in the middle. The DNA is as follows: TGTGCCAGCAGCGTCCCTCGGGACAGGGCCCAAACTTACCAAGAGACCCAGTACTTC. This gives the protein CASSVPRDRAQTYQETQYF.